The 3 T cell receptor beta chains in this list originate from one sample, sequenced in a study of Ad26.COV2.S vaccination and SARS-CoV-2 variants. The treatment denotes: some 19 received Ad26.COV2.S at low or high dose, single or two shots; 5 received placebo; per-sample allocation not given. Sample collection was performed on day 63 after the first vaccine or placebo injection. Here immunoSEQ multiplex PCR was the method, and the copy in TCRdb shows in-frame clones only, minus some. Among 440,000 or so clones listed, 80% to 90% were seen once. Sequencing was performed on peripheral blood, taken in a trial of Ad26.COV2.S vaccine versus placebo. These TCRs come from a person aged 18-65 years who received the Ad26.COV2.S COVID-19 vaccine or a placebo.

J is TRBJ2-7 and V is TRBV9, with D uncertain. V gave up 5 bases and J gave up 3 bases, with 21 bases separating them. Germline assignment: CDR1 SGDLS and CDR2 YYNGEE. The CDR3 contains 16 residues. This chain's CDR3 is CASSAQVHRPLYEQYF. In DNA, the CDR3 is TGTGCCAGCAGTGCGCAGGTCCACCGACCCCTCTACGAGCAGTACTTC. Combining the CDR3 with reference TRBV9 and TRBJ2-7 gives the whole variable domain DSGVTQTPKHLITATGQRVTLRCSPRSGDLSVYWYQQSLDQGLQFLIQYYNGEERAKGNILERFSAQQFPDLHSELNLSSLELGDSALYFCASSAQVHRPLYEQYFGPGTRLTVT.

The J gene is TRBJ2-3, the V gene TRBV7-8, with D possibly matching TRBD2 (5 bases). Trimming cost V 2 bases and J 2 bases, with 8 bases left between them. Germline V lookup: CDR1 SGHVS, CDR2 FQNEAQ. The CDR3 contains 14 residues. The CDR3 is CASSLRGDTDTQYF. The DNA for the CDR3 is TGTGCCAGCAGCTTACGGGGAGACACAGATACGCAGTATTTT.

This clone was recorded once. The chain joins TRBV9 to TRBJ1-3; D unresolved. The germline CDR1 and CDR2 sequences are SGDLS and YYNGEE. The germline V and J ends were trimmed by 0 bases and 0 bases, with 13 bases remaining between them. This CDR3 has 17 residues. DNA of the CDR3: TGTGCCAGCAGCGTAGAGGATGAGGGAAACTCTGGAAACACCATATATTTT. Protein sequence: CASSVEDEGNSGNTIYF.